This T cell receptor beta chain was profiled in a study of CD8 T cells in Susac syndrome. Whole-study results and caveats: There were around 16 Susac-specific public clones in total CD8+ repertoires and roughly 5 in CD8+ TEMRA repertoires. Clonal expansion was present among Susac CD8+ cells. This expansion reached its peak in TEMRA cells and in active patients.

RNA amounts of about 0.5 to 1 ug underwent reverse transcription with random hexamers. Multiplex immunoSEQ PCR targeted 54 Vbeta and 13 Jbeta TCR beta segments. A single record per CDR3 protein comes from TCRdb applying MiXCR to the immunoSEQ multiplex PCR reads. In the table there are about 120,000 distinct CDR3 sequences, around 94% of which are singletons. Points on this clonotype: Antigen unknown.

The authors negatively isolated CD8+ and CD4+ T cells and FACS-enriched TEMRA cells. The CDR3 is 13 residues long. V was shortened by 6 bases and J by 3 bases, with 9 bases between the two germline ends. Germline V gene lookup returns CDR1 LNHDA and CDR2 SQIVND (reference sequence). This chain uses TRBV19 with TRBJ1-5, with D unclear. The TCR comes from a human donor with Susac syndrome. Input material: CD8+ T cells from PBMCs. The CDR3 loop is CASSWQDNQPQHF. In DNA, the CDR3 is TGTGCCAGTAGCTGGCAGGACAATCAGCCCCAGCATTTT.